Presented here are 4 T cell receptor beta chains from one specimen sequenced in a study of blood T cell repertoires in COVID-19 (TCRdb year 2020). Preparation of the library involved the immunoSEQ multiplex PCR assay. TCRdb provides this immuneACCESS table in a form limited to in-frame rearrangements. Some clones are lacking; in checked studies, under half of them reflect an unresolved V gene, and why the rest are absent is not known. The sample contains approximately 69,000 clones, around 81% of them found a single time. The top ten hold approximately 22% of the sample. What was sequenced was peripheral blood. Every receptor here comes from a woman between 65 and 79 years old with acute or convalescent COVID-19.

This chain's CDR3 is CASSLRGPWGQGGSGNTIYF. CDR3 DNA: TGCGCCAGCAGCCTCAGGGGACCCTGGGGACAGGGGGGGTCCGGAAACACCATATATTTT. This rearrangement joins TRBV4-1 to TRBJ1-3, with 11 nucleotides matching TRBD1. The CDR3 extends over 20 amino acids. Germline values: CDR1 MGHRA, CDR2 YSYEKL. V lost 4 bases, J lost 4 bases, and 18 bases stayed unmatched.

This chain uses TRBV19 with TRBJ2-7; tentatively, D is TRBD1 (6 bases). The germline CDR1 and CDR2 sequences are LNHDA and SQIVND (reference sequence). Trimming left V 3 bases short and J 6 bases short, with 12 bases between. This CDR3 region has 13 residues. In nucleotides, the CDR3 is TGTGCCAGTAGTATGACAGGTTTCAGCGAGCAGTACTTC. Translation: CASSMTGFSEQYF. The full variable domain, its missing parts supplied by reference TRBV19 and TRBJ2-7, is DGGITQSPKYLFRKEGQNVTLSCEQNLNHDAMYWYRQDPGQGLRLIYYSQIVNDFQKGDIAEGYSVSREKKESFPLTVTSAQKNPTAFYLCASSMTGFSEQYFGPGTRLTVT.

The chain uses TRBV7-3 and TRBJ2-6; maybe TRBD1 (5 bases). CDR3 size: 14 residues. Looked up from germline, CDR1 is SGHTA and CDR2 is FQGTGA. V lost 5 bases and J 1 base, leaving 6 bases between the germline ends. The CDR3 DNA follows: TGTGCCAGCAGCCAGGGATCTGGGGCCAACGTCCTGACTTTC. It is translated as CASSQGSGANVLTF.

This clone showed up just once. V gene TRBV5-4 combines with J gene TRBJ1-4; D remains unclear. Between the trimmed V and J ends, which lost 4 bases and 2 bases, there was a span of 12 bases. The CDR3 has 15 amino acids. Germline V CDR1 and CDR2: SGHNT, YYREEE (reference sequence). The CDR3 sequence is CASSTRGATNEKLFF. The CDR3 DNA follows: TGTGCCAGCAGCACGCGCGGTGCCACTAATGAAAAACTGTTTTTT.